Each of the 29 T cell receptor beta chains below was sequenced from the same sample in a study of blood T cell repertoires in COVID-19. Generated by immunoSEQ multiplex PCR, the TCRdb table keeps only in-frame clones and is missing some. The repertoire holds 150,000 to 200,000 clones, with 70% to 85% as singletons. What was sequenced was peripheral blood. The receptor set was obtained from a human donor with acute or convalescent COVID-19. The donor label of this sample is uncertain.

This chain connects TRBV5-4 to TRBJ2-3; 7 nucleotides match TRBD2. The CDR3 sequence is 15 residues long. J gave up 2 bases and V 6 bases, and 9 bases lay outside the gene matches. Germline values: CDR1 SGHNT, CDR2 YYREEE (reference sequence). CDR3 coding DNA: TGTGCCAGCACCGGGGGGAGGCGGGCCACAGATACGCAGTATTTT. It yields the protein CASTGGRRATDTQYF.

This clone was observed a handful of times. The chain uses TRBV7-3 and TRBJ2-1, with TRBD2 matching over 11 bases. The J segment lost 4 bases and the V segment lost 5 bases, leaving 4 bases of the junction unmatched. This CDR3 comprises 15 residues. The germline gives CDR1 SGHTA, CDR2 FQGTGA. CDR3 nucleotide sequence: TGTGCCAGCAGCCTAGCGGGAGGAACGTACAATGAGCAGTTCTTC. Its translation: CASSLAGGTYNEQFF.

J is TRBJ1-1 and V is TRBV7-9; TRBD1 is a possible D gene (5 bases). V dropped 11 bases and J dropped 5 bases, with 15 bases sitting between them. The germline CDR1 and CDR2 sequences are SEHNR and FQNEAQ (reference sequence). The CDR3 is 12 amino acids. DNA of the CDR3: TGTGCCTCCCACGACGGGGGGACTGAAGCTTTCTTT. It codes for CASHDGGTEAFF. Full variable domain (missing parts from reference TRBV7-9 and TRBJ1-1): DTGVSQNPRHKITKRGQNVTFRCDPISEHNRLYWYRQTLGQGPEFLTYFQNEAQLEKSRLLSDRFSAERPKGSFSTLEIQRTEQGDSAMYLCASHDGGTEAFFGQGTRLTVV.

The CDR3 coding sequence is TGTGCCAGCAGTGAATCCAGGGGCCGAGAGACCCAGTACTTC. This translates into CASSESRGRETQYF. The V gene is TRBV25-1, the J gene TRBJ2-5; weak D call: TRBD1 (6 bases). This CDR3 is built from 14 residues. CDR1 and CDR2 from the germline V gene are MGHDK and SYGVNS. Trimming left V 1 base short and J 4 bases short, with 10 bases between.

The chain links TRBV6-2 or TRBV6-3 to TRBJ2-3, with 13 bases lining up with TRBD2. CDR3 size: 20 residues. The germline V gene encodes CDR1 MNHEY and CDR2 SVGEGT. V was pared by 2 bases and J by 3 bases, with 14 bases of the junction left unmatched. This CDR3 is CASSYGKLAGGPYDTDTQYF. In nucleotides, the CDR3 is TGTGCCAGCAGTTACGGTAAACTAGCGGGAGGGCCGTATGATACAGATACGCAGTATTTT.

The rearrangement uses TRBV5-6 and TRBJ2-7, with TRBD2 matching over 12 bases. CDR3 length: 15 residues. The V gene's germline CDR1 is SGHDT and CDR2 YYEEEE. Trimming cost V 5 bases and J 3 bases; bases outside gene matches: 6. The CDR3 DNA reads as TGTGCCAGCAGTCCACCGGGACTAGCGGGCTACGAGCAGTACTTC. Translated: CASSPPGLAGYEQYF.

V and J are TRBV18 and TRBJ2-5; D not resolved. V gave up 3 bases and J gave up 4 bases, with 6 bases separating them. This CDR3 has 12 residues. Germline V CDR1 and CDR2: KGHSH, LQKENI. The CDR3 loop reads CASSPGVETQYF. The CDR3, as DNA: TGTGCCAGCTCACCGGGCGTAGAGACCCAGTACTTC.

This chain joins TRBV18 and TRBJ2-2; no clear D. Germline V lookup: CDR1 KGHSH, CDR2 LQKENI. The CDR3 is 14 residues long. V dropped 3 bases and J dropped 6 bases, with 11 bases sitting between them. CDR3 in DNA: TGTGCCAGCTCACCGAGCTATGTGGCCGGGGAGCTGTTTTTT. The encoded protein is CASSPSYVAGELFF.

This clone has only a few counts. The chain uses TRBV18 and TRBJ2-7; 7 nucleotides align to TRBD1. This CDR3 is 14 amino acids long. Germline loops: CDR1 KGHSH, CDR2 LQKENI. Unmatched junction bases numbered 6, after V lost 4 bases and J lost 3 bases. CDR3 region: CASSHDRADYEQYF. CDR3 DNA sequence: TGTGCCAGCTCACACGACAGGGCGGACTACGAGCAGTACTTC.

The V call is TRBV4-1, the J call TRBJ2-1, with D possibly being TRBD1 (6 bases). Looked up from germline, CDR1 is MGHRA and CDR2 is YSYEKL. This CDR3 is 18 amino acids long. Trimming removed 0 bases at V and 7 bases at J, with 22 bases between. CDR3 in DNA: TGCGCCAGCAGCCAAGATGAGGGTAACTCCCCAAGGGGGAATGAGCAGTTCTTC. As protein: CASSQDEGNSPRGNEQFF.

This clone was observed once. In DNA, the CDR3 is TGCGCCAGCAGCCTCTCAGGACAAGCCCAGGGGTATGGCTACACCTTC. This gives the protein CASSLSGQAQGYGYTF. The chain couples TRBV5-1 to TRBJ1-2; D is possibly TRBD1 (6 bases). Germline V gene data show CDR1 as SGHRS and CDR2 as YFSETQ. The V gene lost 4 bases and the J gene lost 5 bases, with 21 bases spanning the gap. CDR3 length: 16 residues.

At least ten counts were recorded for this clone. The rearrangement joins TRBV5-1 to TRBJ1-6; 10 bases fit TRBD1. J lost 5 bases, V lost 5 bases, and 4 bases had no gene match. There are 15 residues in the CDR3. The germline V gene encodes CDR1 SGHRS and CDR2 YFSETQ. The CDR3 reads CASSSGQGDNSPLHF. Here the CDR3 DNA reads TGCGCCAGCAGTAGCGGACAGGGGGATAATTCACCCCTCCACTTT.

This clone was seen just once. The chain employs TRBV7-8 and TRBJ1-1; perhaps TRBD1 as D (5 bases). V shed 5 bases and J shed 5 bases, with 9 bases lying between them. This CDR3 comprises 12 residues. Germline V gene data show CDR1 as SGHVS and CDR2 as FQNEAQ. CDR3 bases: TGTGCCAGCAGCCCGCAGGGAACTGAAGCTTTCTTT. Protein product: CASSPQGTEAFF.

V is TRBV5-1 and J is TRBJ2-5; D possibly corresponds to TRBD2 (5 bases). Germline CDR1 and CDR2: SGHRS and YFSETQ. This CDR3 has 15 amino acids. The V and J ends lost 0 bases and 1 base respectively, with 10 bases between them. CDR3 nucleotides: TGCGCCAGCAGCTTGGGACTAACCCTCCAAGAGACCCAGTACTTC. Amino acid sequence: CASSLGLTLQETQYF.

This clone has just a few counts. The V gene is TRBV10-3, the J gene TRBJ1-6; a weak D match, TRBD1 (5 bases). With 5 bases removed from V and 6 bases from J, the gap between germline ends came to 11 bases. There are 14 residues in the CDR3. The germline gives CDR1 ENHRY, CDR2 SYGVKD. The CDR3 loop reads CAISRQNVNSPLHF. CDR3 in DNA: TGTGCCATCAGTAGACAGAATGTTAATTCACCCCTCCACTTT.

The chain couples TRBV7-9 to TRBJ1-4, with TRBD1 as a possible D gene (6 bases). The V gene's germline CDR1 is SEHNR and CDR2 FQNEAQ (reference sequence). This CDR3 is 16 amino acids long. The V end lost 1 base, the J end lost 2 bases, and 11 bases lay between the germline ends. The CDR3 here is CASSLGERGTNEKLFF. CDR3 sequence (DNA): TGTGCCAGCAGCTTAGGGGAGAGGGGGACTAATGAAAAACTGTTTTTT.

V usage is TRBV27 and J usage is TRBJ2-3, with D possibly being TRBD1 (5 bases). CDR3 size: 16 residues. V was cut by 2 bases and J by 2 bases, with 14 bases left in between. Per the germline V gene, CDR1 is MNHEY and CDR2 is SMNVEV (reference sequence). The CDR3 spells CASSLLGAGHTDTQYF. For the CDR3, the DNA is TGTGCCAGCAGTTTACTAGGGGCAGGCCACACAGATACGCAGTATTTT.

DNA of the CDR3: TGTGCCAGCAGCTTTTTAAGAGACACTGAAGCTTTCTTT. Translation gives CASSFLRDTEAFF. The V and J genes are TRBV7-3 and TRBJ1-1; D ambiguous. Germline V gene data show CDR1 as SGHTA and CDR2 as FQGTGA. The CDR3 sequence is 13 residues long. V shed 3 bases and J shed 3 bases, with 8 bases lying between them.

The CDR3 is CASSSSGRGGYEQYF. Here the CDR3 DNA reads TGTGCCAGCAGTTCCTCGGGGAGAGGGGGCTACGAGCAGTACTTC. The genes are TRBV6-5 and TRBJ2-7, with TRBD1 as a possible D gene (6 bases). CDR3 size: 15 residues. Trimming pared 4 bases from V and 3 bases from J, leaving 16 bases between. Per germline, CDR1 MNHEY and CDR2 SVGAGI.

This clone was detected once. The rearrangement joins TRBV2 to TRBJ1-1; a possible D gene is TRBD1 (5 bases). Trimming took 4 bases from V and 5 from J, leaving 14 bases between them. Germline CDR1 reads SNHLY; CDR2 reads FYNNEI. This CDR3 spans 14 amino acids. CDR3 sequence: CASSGVGGRTEAFF. The CDR3, as DNA: TGTGCCAGCAGTGGAGTGGGGGGAAGAACTGAAGCTTTCTTT. Drawing the rest from reference TRBV2 and TRBJ1-1, the complete variable domain is EPEVTQTPSHQVTQMGQEVILRCVPISNHLYFYWYRQILGQKVEFLVSFYNNEISEKSEIFDDQFSVERPDGSNFTLKIRSTKLEDSAMYFCASSGVGGRTEAFFGQGTRLTVV.

This chain uses TRBV19 with TRBJ2-2; 7 bases agree with TRBD1. Germline V gives CDR1 LNHDA, CDR2 SQIVND (reference sequence). This CDR3 is built from 15 residues. With V trimmed by 7 bases and J by 1 base, 6 bases remained unmatched. CDR3 bases: TGTGCCAGTACCCGGGACAGATGGAACACCGGGGAGCTGTTTTTT. Its translation: CASTRDRWNTGELFF. Full variable domain (missing parts from reference TRBV19 and TRBJ2-2): DGGITQSPKYLFRKEGQNVTLSCEQNLNHDAMYWYRQDPGQGLRLIYYSQIVNDFQKGDIAEGYSVSREKKESFPLTVTSAQKNPTAFYLCASTRDRWNTGELFFGEGSRLTVL.

This chain joins TRBV27 and TRBJ1-2, with TRBD1 identical over 7 bases. Germline V gene sequence: CDR1 MNHEY, CDR2 SMNVEV (reference sequence). The CDR3 runs to 13 residues. Trimming cost V 5 bases and J 4 bases; bases outside gene matches: 4. The CDR3 region is CASSRQGPYGYTF. CDR3 coding DNA: TGTGCCAGCAGTCGACAGGGACCCTATGGCTACACCTTC.

The rearrangement uses TRBV9 and TRBJ1-6; D remains ambiguous. The V gene's germline CDR1 is SGDLS and CDR2 YYNGEE. This CDR3 has 16 amino acids. V was clipped by 0 bases and J by 2 bases, with 9 bases between them. As DNA, the CDR3 is TGTGCCAGCAGCGTAGACCGGGTCCCCTATAATTCACCCCTCCACTTT. As protein: CASSVDRVPYNSPLHF.

This chain connects TRBV3-1 (or the pseudogene TRBV3-2) to TRBJ2-3, with D maybe TRBD1 (6 bases). Trimming cost V 6 bases and J 9 bases, with 10 bases left between them. This CDR3 is 11 amino acids long. Germline V gives CDR1 LGHDT, CDR2 YNNKEL (reference sequence). The CDR3 DNA sequence: TGTGCCAGCAGTCCTGGGGGCACGCAGTATTTT. Protein sequence: CASSPGGTQYF.

The rearrangement links TRBV28 to TRBJ1-5, with D possibly being TRBD1 (6 bases). CDR1 and CDR2 (germline): MDHEN, SYDVKM. The CDR3 contains 17 residues. The V end lost 6 bases, the J end lost 2 bases, and 20 bases lay between the germline ends. CDR3 amino acids: CASRRGGRFRGNQPQHF. Written as DNA, the CDR3 is TGTGCCAGCAGGAGGGGGGGCAGGTTTCGTGGCAATCAGCCCCAGCATTTT.

The chain employs TRBV6-5 and TRBJ1-1, with a weak D call TRBD1 (6 bases). The CDR3 consists of 13 residues. CDR1 and CDR2 (germline): MNHEY, SVGAGI. Trimming left V 6 bases short and J 4 bases short, with 12 bases between. CDR3 loop: CASRPGQSTEAFF. The CDR3 region has the DNA TGTGCCAGCAGACCCGGACAGTCCACTGAAGCTTTCTTT.

The chain uses TRBV21-1 and TRBJ2-7; the table names TRBD2, a call not compared with the DNA. TRBV21-1 is shown as a pseudogene. There are 14 residues in the CDR3. DNA for the CDR3: TGTGCCAGCAGCCCGAGAGGGGGGGCCTACGAGCAGTACTTC. Translation: CASSPRGGAYEQYF.

The chain combines TRBV12-5 with TRBJ1-1; possibly TRBD1 for D (6 bases). The CDR3 extends over 13 amino acids. V lost 6 bases, J lost 6 bases, and 14 bases lay in between. Germline lookup yields CDR1 LGHNT and CDR2 FRNRAP. The CDR3 protein is CASGPQGYAEAFF. The CDR3 DNA is TGTGCTAGTGGGCCTCAGGGGTATGCTGAAGCTTTCTTT.

V is TRBV27 and J is TRBJ2-5; a weak D match, TRBD2 (6 bases). This CDR3 comprises 13 residues. Germline V CDR1 and CDR2: MNHEY, SMNVEV (reference sequence). The ends were cut back, 6 bases at V and 1 base at J, with 9 bases in the middle. CDR3 residues: CASRFSGQETQYF. CDR3 nucleotides: TGTGCCAGCAGATTTAGCGGCCAAGAGACCCAGTACTTC.